A selection of T cell receptor beta chains follows, all from one sample in a study of response to subunit inactivated influenza vaccine. MiXCR was run by TCRdb on the RT-PCR reads, yielding one entry per CDR3 protein. This sample has 500,000 to 750,000 distinct CDR3 sequences, with approximately 14% found just once. The sequencing used PBMCs from blood, collected about 11 days after vaccination. These receptors all stem from a man aged 45-60 years who received an inactivated influenza vaccine. The CDR3 runs from the conserved cysteine through the conserved F or W. D genes are given only for firm matches. Size is stated for part of the rows, as once, few or many counts, or as a class when the clone is expanded.

V	size	D	J	CDR3	DNA
TRBV5-1	few	-	TRBJ2-4	CASSLAPENIQYF	TGCGCCAGCAGCTTGGCCCCAGAAAACATTCAGTACTTC
TRBV25-1	many	-	TRBJ1-4	CASSEYGRVDEKLFF	TGTGCCAGCAGTGAATATGGCAGGGTCGATGAAAAACTGTTTTTT
TRBV20-1	-	TRBD2	TRBJ2-7	CSAISGTSNEQYF	TGCAGTGCAATCTCGGGGACTAGTAACGAGCAGTACTTC
TRBV3-1	-	-	TRBJ1-2	CASSPNPQGGYTF	TGTGCCAGCAGCCCGAACCCCCAGGGGGGCTACACCTTC
TRBV24-1	many	TRBD2	TRBJ2-5	CATSDSKDASGIQETQYF	TGTGCCACCAGTGATTCGAAGGACGCTAGCGGAATACAAGAGACCCAGTACTTC
TRBV6-1	-	-	TRBJ1-3	CASSRTGFSGNTIYF	TGTGCCAGCAGCAGAACAGGTTTCTCTGGAAACACCATATATTTT
TRBV20-1	few	-	TRBJ1-2	CSARVWAAVNYGYTF	TGCAGTGCTAGAGTCTGGGCAGCGGTAAACTATGGCTACACCTTC
TRBV4-1	few	-	TRBJ1-5	CASSQGAGSNQPQHF	TGCGCCAGCAGCCAAGGAGCAGGGTCCAATCAGCCCCAGCATTTT
TRBV5-3	-	-	TRBJ1-5	CARSCPTEQPQHF	TGTGCCAGAAGCTGCCCGACAGAACAGCCCCAGCATTTT
TRBV9	-	-	TRBJ2-4	CASSVGAALIAKNIQYF	TGTGCCAGCAGCGTGGGAGCCGCCCTAATAGCCAAAAACATTCAGTACTTC
TRBV12-3/TRBV12-4	many	-	TRBJ1-2	CASTSSRRGFGYTF	TGTGCCAGCACCTCAAGCAGGAGGGGTTTTGGCTACACCTTC
TRBV28	many	-	TRBJ1-6	CASSIRGSNSPLHF	TGTGCCAGCAGTATTCGGGGGAGTAATTCACCCCTCCACTTT
TRBV6-6	few	-	TRBJ1-6	CASSYRNNSPLHF	TGTGCCAGCAGTTACCGGAATAATTCACCCCTCCACTTT
TRBV2	few	-	TRBJ1-2	CASSDRTEYGYTF	TGTGCCAGCAGTGATAGGACGGAGTATGGCTACACCTTC
TRBV20-1	few	TRBD2	TRBJ2-5	CSSARVLAGETQYF	TGCAGCAGTGCTAGGGTACTAGCGGGAGAGACCCAGTACTTC
TRBV6-1	few	TRBD1	TRBJ2-1	CASRRQGGDEQFF	TGTGCCAGCAGGAGACAGGGCGGCGATGAGCAGTTCTTC
TRBV7-3	few	TRBD2	TRBJ2-1	CASSLKGGTSGYNEQFF	TGTGCCAGCAGCTTGAAGGGGGGGACTAGCGGCTACAATGAGCAGTTCTTC
TRBV30	-	-	TRBJ2-2	CAWTDRVGELFF	TGTGCCTGGACGGATCGGGTCGGGGAGCTGTTTTTT
TRBV10-3	-	-	TRBJ2-7	CAISSGMDLSYEQYF	TGTGCCATCAGCTCGGGGATGGACCTCTCCTACGAGCAGTACTTC
TRBV30	few	TRBD1	TRBJ2-4	CASLSAQGDFIQYF	TGTGCCTCCCTCTCGGCGCAGGGGGATTTTATTCAGTACTTC
TRBV7-9	-	-	TRBJ2-5	CASSLQGGKETQYF	TGTGCCAGCAGCTTACAGGGGGGCAAAGAGACCCAGTACTTC
TRBV3-1	many	TRBD2	TRBJ2-5	CASSQWEGLQETQYF	TGTGCCAGCAGCCAATGGGAGGGGTTACAAGAGACCCAGTACTTC